This TCR beta chain was sequenced during a study of metastatic and nonmetastatic thyroid tumors. Overall study context: Malignant thyroid and benign thyroid patients provided blood and tumor or nodule tissue whose repertoires were compared. The study's findings and limits: Reports indicated that malignant thyroid tumors showed significantly higher TCR beta diversity than benign nodules did, in blood and tumor.

Per the original data handling: A classifier of distant metastasis in papillary thyroid cancer was built from CDR3 differences (across clinicopathological groups). From the PCR reads, TCRdb re-called clones with MiXCR. TCRdb, rather than the study authors, made the V and J calls. The table shows roughly 93,000 clones, with roughly 13% occurring only once. Germline trimming cut 2 bases from V and 2 bases from J; bases unmatched to any gene: 8. This CDR3 has 19 amino acids. This clone was detected many times. The antigen remains unidentified. No treatment of any kind had been given to any patient before thyroid surgery.

The clonotype originates from a female donor with papillary thyroid cancer or a benign thyroid nodule (not recorded which). Some clones in this sample may be carry-over from other donors' samples. The chain combines TRBV7-1 with TRBJ2-1; 14 positions agree with TRBD2. TRBV7-1 is reported as an ORF; its role is uncertain. Sequencing was done on a sample of blood. Here the CDR3 DNA reads TGTGCCAGCAGCTCACTCAACCGACTAGCGGGAGGGACCTACAATGAGCAGTTCTTC. It is translated as CASSSLNRLAGGTYNEQFF.